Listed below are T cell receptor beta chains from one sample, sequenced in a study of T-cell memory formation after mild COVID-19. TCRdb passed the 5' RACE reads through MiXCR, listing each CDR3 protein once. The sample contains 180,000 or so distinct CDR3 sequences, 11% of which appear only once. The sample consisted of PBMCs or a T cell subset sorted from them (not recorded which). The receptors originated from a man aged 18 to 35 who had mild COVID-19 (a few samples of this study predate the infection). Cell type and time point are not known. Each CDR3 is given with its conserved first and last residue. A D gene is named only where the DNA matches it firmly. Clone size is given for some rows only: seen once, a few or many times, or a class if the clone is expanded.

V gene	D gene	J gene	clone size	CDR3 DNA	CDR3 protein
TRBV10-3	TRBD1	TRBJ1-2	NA	TGTGCCATCAGTGACCGGACAGGGGCAGACTATGGCTACACCTTC	CAISDRTGADYGYTF
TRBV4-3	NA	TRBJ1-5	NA	TGCGCCAGCAGCCAAGACCGTGAGCCGGACCAGCCCCAGCATTTT	CASSQDREPDQPQHF
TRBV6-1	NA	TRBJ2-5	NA	TGTGCCAGCAGTGGAACACTCGGAGAGACCCAGTACTTC	CASSGTLGETQYF
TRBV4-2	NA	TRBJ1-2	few	TGTGCCAGCAGCCAAGACAGCTATGGCTACACCTTC	CASSQDSYGYTF
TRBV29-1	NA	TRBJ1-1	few	TGCAGCGTGCCTGTGACAGCTATGAACACTGAAGCTTTCTTT	CSVPVTAMNTEAFF
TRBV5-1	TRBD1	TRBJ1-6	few	TGCGCCAGCAGCTTGGCAGGGACAGGGCAATATAATTCACCCCTCCACTTT	CASSLAGTGQYNSPLHF
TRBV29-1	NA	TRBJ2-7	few	TGCAGCGCCGGCCCGGGCTACGAGCAGTACTTC	CSAGPGYEQYF
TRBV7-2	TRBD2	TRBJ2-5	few	TGTGCCAGCAGCTACGGGACTAGCCGAGAGACCCAGTACTTC	CASSYGTSRETQYF
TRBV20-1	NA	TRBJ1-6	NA	TGCAGTGCTAGAGACGTTACGACGCCCCTCCACTTT	CSARDVTTPLHF
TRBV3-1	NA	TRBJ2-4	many	TGTGCCAGCAGCCAAGGGGGGGTGTGGACAGATCAGTACTTC	CASSQGGVWTDQYF
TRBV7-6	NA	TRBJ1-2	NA	TGTGCCAGCAGCCTTGTACGGGACGGGGTAGCCTATGGCTACACCTTC	CASSLVRDGVAYGYTF
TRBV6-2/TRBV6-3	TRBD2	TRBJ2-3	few	TGTGCCAGCAGTAAAGCGGGGGCCCGGGGAGATACGCAGTATTTT	CASSKAGARGDTQYF
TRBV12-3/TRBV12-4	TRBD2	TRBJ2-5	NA	TGTGCCAGCAGTTTGGGGGGGACCCAAGAGACCCAGTACTTC	CASSLGGTQETQYF
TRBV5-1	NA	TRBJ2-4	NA	TGCGCCAGCAGCTTCGGGGTTCGGGCCAAAAACATTCAGTACTTC	CASSFGVRAKNIQYF
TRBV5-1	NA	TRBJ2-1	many	TGCGCCAGCAGCTTGATGACAGCCGAACCTAACAATGAGCAGTTCTTC	CASSLMTAEPNNEQFF
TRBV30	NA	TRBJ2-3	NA	TGTGCCTGGAAGTGGACAGGCACAGATACGCAGTATTTT	CAWKWTGTDTQYF
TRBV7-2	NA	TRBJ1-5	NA	TGTGCCAGCAGCTTCCAGGGGTCGAACAATCAGCCCCAGCATTTT	CASSFQGSNNQPQHF